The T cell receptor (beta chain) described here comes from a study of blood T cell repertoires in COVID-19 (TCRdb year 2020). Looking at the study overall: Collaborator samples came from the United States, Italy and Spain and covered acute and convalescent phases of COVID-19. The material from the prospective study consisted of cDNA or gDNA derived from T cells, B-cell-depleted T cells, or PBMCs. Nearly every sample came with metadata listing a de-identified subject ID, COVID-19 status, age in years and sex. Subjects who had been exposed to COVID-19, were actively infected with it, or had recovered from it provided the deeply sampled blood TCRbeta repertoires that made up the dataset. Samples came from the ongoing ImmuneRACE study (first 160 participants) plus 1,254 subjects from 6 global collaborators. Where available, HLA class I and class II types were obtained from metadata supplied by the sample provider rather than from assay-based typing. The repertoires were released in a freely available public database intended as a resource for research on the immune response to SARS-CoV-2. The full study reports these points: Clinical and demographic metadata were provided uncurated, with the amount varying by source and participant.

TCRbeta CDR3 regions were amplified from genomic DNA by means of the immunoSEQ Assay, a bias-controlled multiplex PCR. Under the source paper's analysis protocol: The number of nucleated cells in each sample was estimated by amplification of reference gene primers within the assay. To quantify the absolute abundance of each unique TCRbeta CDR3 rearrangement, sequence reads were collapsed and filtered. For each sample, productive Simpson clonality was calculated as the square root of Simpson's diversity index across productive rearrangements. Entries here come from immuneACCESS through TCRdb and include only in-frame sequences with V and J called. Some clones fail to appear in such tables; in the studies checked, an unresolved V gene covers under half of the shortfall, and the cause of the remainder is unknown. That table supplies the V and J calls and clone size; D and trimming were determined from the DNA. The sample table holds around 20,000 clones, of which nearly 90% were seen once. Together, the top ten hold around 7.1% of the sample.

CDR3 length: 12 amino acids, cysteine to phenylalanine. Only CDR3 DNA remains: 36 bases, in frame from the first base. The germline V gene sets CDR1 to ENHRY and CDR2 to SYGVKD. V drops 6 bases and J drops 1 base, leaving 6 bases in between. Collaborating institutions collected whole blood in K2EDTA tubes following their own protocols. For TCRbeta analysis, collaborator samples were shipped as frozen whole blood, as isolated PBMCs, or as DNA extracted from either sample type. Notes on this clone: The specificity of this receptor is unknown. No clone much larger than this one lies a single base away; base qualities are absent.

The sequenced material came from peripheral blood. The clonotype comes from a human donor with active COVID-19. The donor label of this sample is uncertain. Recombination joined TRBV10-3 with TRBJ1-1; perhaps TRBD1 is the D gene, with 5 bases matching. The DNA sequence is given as TGTGCCATCAGACAGGAGAACACTGAAGCTTTCTTT. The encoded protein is CAIRQENTEAFF.